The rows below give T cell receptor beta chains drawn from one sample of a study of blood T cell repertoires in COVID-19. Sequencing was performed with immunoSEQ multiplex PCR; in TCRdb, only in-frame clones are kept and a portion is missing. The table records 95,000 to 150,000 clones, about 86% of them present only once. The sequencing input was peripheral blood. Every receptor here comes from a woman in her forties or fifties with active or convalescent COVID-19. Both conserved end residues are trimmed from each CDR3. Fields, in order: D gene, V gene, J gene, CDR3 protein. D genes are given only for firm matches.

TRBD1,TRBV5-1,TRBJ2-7,ASRGTGSSYEQY
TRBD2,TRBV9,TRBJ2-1,ASSVVPTSGVNEQF
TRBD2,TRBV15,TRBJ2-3,ATSSGTSGSGTDTQY
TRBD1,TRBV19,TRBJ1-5,ASSGRQGMGQPQH
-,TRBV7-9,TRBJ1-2,ASSRNYGYT
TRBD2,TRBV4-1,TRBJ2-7,ASSLLTGTSLGEQY
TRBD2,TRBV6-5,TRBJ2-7,ASSYAGGPSYEQY
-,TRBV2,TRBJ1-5,ASSASGVNQPQH
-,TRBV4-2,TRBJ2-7,ASSQDSGVLSYEQY
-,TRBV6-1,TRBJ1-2,ASSDPWEGRGYT
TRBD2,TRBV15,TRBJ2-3,ATSKPSGSQVDTQY
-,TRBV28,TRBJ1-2,ATALTVDYGYT
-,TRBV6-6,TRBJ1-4,ASSYSAGSTEKLF
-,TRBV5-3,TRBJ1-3,ARSLGSRLSGNTIY
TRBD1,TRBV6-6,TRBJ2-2,ASSKGARATGELF
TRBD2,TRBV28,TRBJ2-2,ASSHGTIGYAGELF
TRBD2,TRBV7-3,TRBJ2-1,ASSLTPLAGAGEQF
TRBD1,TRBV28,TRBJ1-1,ASSFRGTEAF
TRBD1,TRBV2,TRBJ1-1,ASGDRSFIPYAF
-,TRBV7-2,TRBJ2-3,ASSLAFSAGTTDTQY
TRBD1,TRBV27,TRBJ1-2,ASRPTGGKGYT
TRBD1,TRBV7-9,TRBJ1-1,ASSLRQGNEAF
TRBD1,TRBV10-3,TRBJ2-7,AIRADRGKNYEQY
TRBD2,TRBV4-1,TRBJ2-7,AQEPWRERGDEQY
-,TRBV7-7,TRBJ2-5,ASSLALSGTQY
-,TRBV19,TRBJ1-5,ASSHFNQPQH
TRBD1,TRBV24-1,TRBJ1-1,ATRQTGAVDTEAF
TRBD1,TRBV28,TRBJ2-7,ASSSGTGPRYEQY
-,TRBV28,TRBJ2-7,ASSSRGEQY
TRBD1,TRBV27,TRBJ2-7,ASSFRTGPSYEQY
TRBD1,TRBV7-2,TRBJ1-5,ASSSRTGLRGNQPQH
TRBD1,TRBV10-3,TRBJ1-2,AIREGQGDHYGYT
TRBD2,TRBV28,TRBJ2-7,ASSPLGELADDYEQY
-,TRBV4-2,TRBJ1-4,ASSQDLPTNEKLF
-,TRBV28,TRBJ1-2,ASSYSIYGYT
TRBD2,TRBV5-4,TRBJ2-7,ASSPGTSASKSYEQY
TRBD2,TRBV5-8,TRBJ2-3,ASSDLTSGRPDTQY